This passage covers 31 T cell receptor beta chains from one sample sequenced in a study of T cell responses to AZD1222 COVID-19 vaccine. TCRdb's copy holds only in-frame clones and misses some; the assay was immunoSEQ multiplex PCR. Among about 130,000 clones listed, roughly 84% were seen once. The source was peripheral blood, collected on day 0 of AZD1222 vaccination. These receptors came from an adult in good health.

The rearrangement uses TRBV7-2 and TRBJ2-1; D not certain. Trimming took 1 base from V and 5 from J, leaving 6 bases between them. Germline CDR1 reads SGHTA; CDR2 reads FQGNSA. The CDR3 is 13 amino acids. The CDR3 is CASSLELNNEQFF. For the CDR3, the DNA is TGTGCCAGCAGCTTAGAGCTAAACAATGAGCAGTTCTTC. The full variable domain, in which reference TRBV7-2 and TRBJ2-1 provide the parts outside the CDR3, is GAGVSQSPSNKVTEKGKDVELRCDPISGHTALYWYRQSLGQGLEFLIYFQGNSAPDKSGLPSDRFSAERTGGSVSTLTIQRTQQEDSAVYLCASSLELNNEQFFGPGTRLTVL.

The CDR3: CASSLEGTRDQPQHF. The CDR3 DNA reads TGTGCCAGCAGCTTAGAAGGGACCCGAGATCAGCCCCAGCATTTT. J is TRBJ1-5 and V is TRBV7-6, with D maybe TRBD1 (5 bases). CDR3 size: 15 residues. Trimming stripped 1 base from V and 5 bases from J, with 12 bases between. The germline gives CDR1 SGHVS, CDR2 FNYEAQ.

The gene calls are TRBV2 and TRBJ1-1, with a weak D call TRBD1 (5 bases). CDR1 is SNHLY, CDR2 FYNNEI, per germline. This CDR3 spans 13 amino acids. Trimming took off 6 bases at V and 4 bases at J, with 12 bases between the two ends. The chain's CDR3 is CASSGDGGTEAFF. The CDR3 region has the DNA TGTGCCAGCAGCGGCGATGGGGGCACTGAAGCTTTCTTT. The full variable domain, with the rest looked up from reference TRBV2 and TRBJ1-1, is EPEVTQTPSHQVTQMGQEVILRCVPISNHLYFYWYRQILGQKVEFLVSFYNNEISEKSEIFDDQFSVERPDGSNFTLKIRSTKLEDSAMYFCASSGDGGTEAFFGQGTRLTVV.

The chain combines TRBV6-5 with TRBJ1-4; tentatively, D is TRBD1 (6 bases). CDR1 is MNHEY and CDR2 is SVGAGI in the germline V gene. V was shortened by 0 bases and J by 7 bases, with 15 bases between the two germline ends. This CDR3 comprises 16 residues. The CDR3 nucleotides read TGTGCCAGCAGTTACTCGCGTTCGGGGGGCGGTGAAAAACTGTTTTTT. Protein: CASSYSRSGGGEKLFF.

The chain employs TRBV28 and TRBJ1-6; D perhaps matches TRBD1 (5 bases). Germline V lookup: CDR1 MDHEN, CDR2 SYDVKM. V was clipped by 6 bases and J by 10 bases, with 16 bases between them. The CDR3 spans 14 residues. This CDR3 is CASSKGANGSPLHF. In DNA form, the CDR3 reads TGTGCCAGCAGCAAAGGGGCCAATGGGTCACCCCTCCACTTT.

The rearrangement joins TRBV3-1 (or the pseudogene TRBV3-2) to TRBJ2-7; D not certain. CDR1 is LGHDT, CDR2 YNNKEL, per germline (reference sequence). The CDR3 sequence is 14 residues long. V lost 2 bases and J lost 2, with 10 bases in between. The CDR3 here is CASSQWSLPYEQYF. CDR3 bases: TGTGCCAGCAGCCAATGGTCCCTTCCCTACGAGCAGTACTTC.

This chain connects TRBV7-2 to TRBJ1-5, with D perhaps matching TRBD1 (5 bases). V was cut by 5 bases and J by 0 bases, with 8 bases left in between. From germline, CDR1 is SGHTA and CDR2 FQGNSA. This CDR3 has 14 residues. For the CDR3, the DNA is TGTGCCAGCAGCGCAGACAGTAGCAATCAGCCCCAGCATTTT. Translating it yields CASSADSSNQPQHF.

The chain combines TRBV11-2 with TRBJ1-2, with D tentatively TRBD1 (5 bases). There are 12 residues in the CDR3. The ends were cut back, 1 base at V and 6 bases at J, with 6 bases in the middle. Per the germline V gene, CDR1 is SGHAT and CDR2 is FQNNGV. This CDR3 reads CASSLGRDGYTF. The CDR3 nucleotides are TGTGCCAGCAGCTTAGGCAGGGATGGCTACACCTTC.

The chain has TRBV21-1 and TRBJ1-1. TRBV21-1 is termed a pseudogene. This CDR3 has 17 residues. Here the CDR3 DNA reads TGTGCCAGCAGCAAAGGGGGACGCCAAGTTTCGAACACTGAAGCTTTCTTT. Translating gives CASSKGGRQVSNTEAFF.

The rearrangement links TRBV4-1 to TRBJ2-3, with 10 bases matching TRBD2. This CDR3 region has 16 residues. J lost 5 bases, V lost 3 bases, and 8 bases had no gene match. Germline CDR1 and CDR2: MGHRA and YSYEKL. CDR3 coding DNA: TGCGCCAGCAGCCACCTAAGCGGGGGGGCAAAAGATACGCAGTATTTT. The encoded protein is CASSHLSGGAKDTQYF.

This chain uses TRBV4-1 with TRBJ1-2; D not resolved. Trimming shortened V by 0 bases and J by 3 bases, and 8 bases separated the two germline ends. CDR3 length equals 14 residues. Germline V gene lookup returns CDR1 MGHRA and CDR2 YSYEKL. CDR3 coding DNA: TGCGCCAGCAGCCAAGATAATACTGACTATGGCTACACCTTC. It yields the protein CASSQDNTDYGYTF.

V usage is TRBV7-3 and J usage is TRBJ1-1; D not resolved. CDR3 length: 14 amino acids. The germline V gene encodes CDR1 SGHTA and CDR2 FQGTGA. V lost 5 bases and J 4 bases, leaving 14 bases between the germline ends. CDR3 nucleotides: TGTGCCAGCAGCACCCAAGGGCCCCCCACTGAAGCTTTCTTT. Protein product: CASSTQGPPTEAFF. The full variable domain, completed using reference TRBV7-3 and TRBJ1-1, is GAGVSQTPSNKVTEKGKYVELRCDPISGHTALYWYRQSLGQGPEFLIYFQGTGAADDSGLPNDRFFAVRPEGSVSTLKIQRTERGDSAVYLCASSTQGPPTEAFFGQGTRLTVV.

The chain combines TRBV18 with TRBJ1-2; 10 bases fit TRBD1. J was trimmed by 4 bases and V by 6 bases; bases with no gene match: 14. This CDR3 is 17 amino acids long. Germline CDR1 reads KGHSH; CDR2 reads LQKENI. The chain's CDR3 is CASSPNGGTGEGYGYTF. CDR3 sequence (DNA): TGTGCCAGCTCCCCTAACGGGGGGACAGGGGAAGGCTATGGCTACACCTTC.

The V call is TRBV19, the J call TRBJ2-2; 10 nucleotides line up with TRBD1. CDR3 length: 15 amino acids. Germline loops: CDR1 LNHDA, CDR2 SQIVND (reference sequence). Trimming took 5 bases from V and 6 from J; bases not matched to a gene: 6. The CDR3 DNA reads TGTGCCAGTAGTCCACCGGGACAGGGGTCCGGGGAGCTGTTTTTT. It codes for CASSPPGQGSGELFF.

This sequence joins TRBV7-9 and TRBJ1-5; D call uncertain. The V gene lost 0 bases and the J gene lost 4 bases, with 4 bases spanning the gap. This CDR3 is 13 amino acids long. In germline, CDR1 is SEHNR, CDR2 FQNEAQ (reference sequence). CDR3 sequence (DNA): TGTGCCAGCAGCTTAGCCCCTAATCAGCCCCAGCATTTT. Protein: CASSLAPNQPQHF.

The chain has TRBV11-2 and TRBJ1-1; D not certain. CDR3 length: 12 amino acids. The germline V and J ends were trimmed by 2 bases and 9 bases, with 10 bases remaining between them. Germline CDR1 reads SGHAT; CDR2 reads FQNNGV. CDR3 sequence: CASSLQEVKAFF. The CDR3 DNA is TGTGCCAGCAGCTTACAGGAGGTGAAAGCTTTCTTT. Full variable domain (missing parts from reference TRBV11-2 and TRBJ1-1): EAGVAQSPRYKIIEKRQSVAFWCNPISGHATLYWYQQILGQGPKLLIQFQNNGVVDDSQLPKDRFSAERLKGVDSTLKIQPAKLEDSAVYLCASSLQEVKAFFGQGTRLTVV.

CDR3 nucleotide sequence: TGTGCCAGCAGTGAAGCTGTGATAATGAACACTGAAGCTTTCTTT. Translated, it gives CASSEAVIMNTEAFF. The rearrangement links TRBV6-1 to TRBJ1-1; D is undetermined. CDR3 length equals 15 residues. Germline V gene lookup returns CDR1 MNHNS and CDR2 SASEGT. V gave up 0 bases and J gave up 0 bases, with 8 bases separating them.

A remark on this clone: At the DNA level, this CDR3 is encoded by other sequences in the same sample as well. The chain is built from TRBV7-8 and TRBJ2-7; D perhaps matches TRBD1 (7 bases). CDR1 and CDR2 from the germline V gene are SGHVS and FQNEAQ. CDR3 size: 15 residues. V was shortened by 1 base and J by 2 bases, with 12 bases between the two germline ends. As DNA, the CDR3 is TGTGCCAGCAGCTTAGGGGCAGGGGGGACCTACGAGCAGTACTTC. Its translation is CASSLGAGGTYEQYF. Combining the CDR3 with reference TRBV7-8 and TRBJ2-7 gives the whole variable domain GAGVSQSPRYKVAKRGQDVALRCDPISGHVSLFWYQQALGQGPEFLTYFQNEAQLDKSGLPSDRFFAERPEGSVSTLKIQRTQQEDSAVYLCASSLGAGGTYEQYFGPGTRLTVT.

The rearrangement joins TRBV11-2 to TRBJ1-6; 7 nucleotides match TRBD1. Trimming removed 5 bases from V and 5 bases from J; junction bases left unmatched: 9. This CDR3 contains 16 residues. Germline lookup yields CDR1 SGHAT and CDR2 FQNNGV. The CDR3 DNA follows: TGTGCCAGCAGCCCGAGGGGACAGCCAAATAATTCACCCCTCCACTTT. Translation: CASSPRGQPNNSPLHF.

The chain has TRBV10-3 and TRBJ1-2, with 7 bases matching TRBD1. Germline assignment: CDR1 ENHRY and CDR2 SYGVKD. The CDR3 sequence is 14 residues long. With V trimmed by 3 bases and J by 4 bases, 5 bases remained unmatched. The CDR3 is CAISDRTGGYGYTF. The CDR3, as DNA: TGTGCCATCAGTGACCGGACAGGCGGCTATGGCTACACCTTC.

The chain is built from TRBV30 and TRBJ1-2, with TRBD1 as a possible D gene (6 bases). CDR3 length: 14 amino acids. Looked up from germline, CDR1 is GTSNPN and CDR2 is SVGIG (reference sequence). V lost 2 bases to trimming and J lost 4 bases, with 14 bases between them. CDR3 nucleotides: TGTGCCTGGAGTCGTGGTACAGGGCGCTATGGCTACACCTTC. Translated: CAWSRGTGRYGYTF.

The gene calls are TRBV3-1 (or the pseudogene TRBV3-2) and TRBJ1-1; a weak D match, TRBD1 (5 bases). The germline V gene has CDR1 LGHDT and CDR2 YNNKEL (reference sequence). With 0 bases removed from V and 2 bases from J, the gap between germline ends came to 13 bases. This CDR3 region has 16 residues. The CDR3 sequence is CASSQEGVRANTEAFF. The CDR3 DNA reads as TGTGCCAGCAGCCAAGAGGGGGTCAGGGCCAACACTGAAGCTTTCTTT.

The chain has TRBV5-1 and TRBJ1-1; D unresolved. The germline gives CDR1 SGHRS, CDR2 YFSETQ. This CDR3 is built from 14 residues. Trimming took 0 bases from V and 1 from J, leaving 7 bases between them. CDR3 in DNA: TGCGCCAGCAGCTTGGCCAACAAGAACACTGAAGCTTTCTTT. It codes for CASSLANKNTEAFF.

The CDR3 nucleotides are TGCAGTGCTAGTGGGACTAGCGGGGTCTACGAGCAGTACTTC. Its translation is CSASGTSGVYEQYF. The V gene is TRBV20-1, the J gene TRBJ2-7; 13 bases are shared with TRBD2. Germline trimming cut 3 bases from V and 3 bases from J; bases unmatched to any gene: 2. Germline V CDR1 and CDR2: DFQATT, SNEGSKA (reference sequence). The CDR3 has 14 residues.

This chain uses TRBV14 with TRBJ2-3; D is uncertain. The CDR3 is 18 amino acids. In germline, CDR1 is SGHDN, CDR2 FVKESK. Trimming pared 0 bases from V and 0 bases from J, leaving 16 bases between. The CDR3 spells CASSQDSVRITSTDTQYF. CDR3 sequence (DNA): TGTGCCAGCAGCCAAGATTCCGTACGGATTACTAGCACAGATACGCAGTATTTT.

V gene TRBV7-8 combines with J gene TRBJ1-3, with unresolved D. Germline V gene lookup returns CDR1 SGHVS and CDR2 FQNEAQ. Trimming took 6 bases from V and 1 from J, leaving 7 bases between them. The CDR3 is 13 residues long. The CDR3 nucleotides read TGTGCCAGCAGGGTCGAATCTGGAAACACCATATATTTT. Its protein is CASRVESGNTIYF.

This chain links TRBV11-2 with TRBJ2-3; perhaps TRBD2 as D (5 bases). The CDR3 totals 14 residues. Per the germline V gene, CDR1 is SGHAT and CDR2 is FQNNGV. V shed 7 bases and J shed 2 bases, with 13 bases lying between them. The CDR3 here is CASTRRGITDTQYF. The DNA for the CDR3 is TGTGCCAGCACCCGTCGGGGTATCACAGATACGCAGTATTTT. The whole variable domain, remainder taken from reference TRBV11-2 and TRBJ2-3, is EAGVAQSPRYKIIEKRQSVAFWCNPISGHATLYWYQQILGQGPKLLIQFQNNGVVDDSQLPKDRFSAERLKGVDSTLKIQPAKLEDSAVYLCASTRRGITDTQYFGPGTRLTVL.

The rearrangement joins TRBV5-1 to TRBJ2-1; TRBD1 is a possible D gene (5 bases). The V and J ends lost 1 base and 0 bases respectively, with 8 bases between them. CDR3 length equals 15 residues. Germline CDR1 reads SGHRS; CDR2 reads YFSETQ. CDR3 residues: CASSLRGPSYNEQFF. The CDR3 DNA reads as TGCGCCAGCAGCTTGAGGGGCCCCTCCTACAATGAGCAGTTCTTC.

This clone has a handful of counts. V gene TRBV19 combines with J gene TRBJ1-5; TRBD1 matches 10 bases. The V and J ends lost 7 bases and 2 bases, in that order; junction bases with no gene match: 20. The germline V gene has CDR1 LNHDA and CDR2 SQIVND (reference sequence). The CDR3 extends over 20 amino acids. The CDR3 loop reads CASTGIWGTGAPMGNQPQHF. The DNA of the CDR3 is TGTGCCAGTACAGGTATATGGGGGACAGGGGCCCCTATGGGCAATCAGCCCCAGCATTTT.

The chain employs TRBV9 and TRBJ2-1, with 8 bases aligning to TRBD2. V was clipped by 2 bases and J by 5 bases; unmatched bases: 3. CDR1 is SGDLS and CDR2 is YYNGEE in the germline V gene. The CDR3 consists of 14 residues. CDR3 DNA: TGTGCCAGCAGCGTGACTAGCGCCAACAATGAGCAGTTCTTC. It specifies CASSVTSANNEQFF.

The chain has TRBV19 and TRBJ1-1, with unresolved D. V was trimmed by 3 bases and J by 5 bases, leaving 13 bases between them. CDR3 length equals 14 residues. CDR1 is LNHDA, CDR2 SQIVND, per germline (reference sequence). CDR3 in amino acids: CASSILGSGTEAFF. CDR3 bases: TGTGCCAGTAGTATTTTGGGATCGGGAACTGAAGCTTTCTTT.